Below are 6 T cell receptor beta chains sequenced from a single sample in a study of blood T cells in healthy people across ages. Next came a second PCR, run for roughly 6 to 11 cycles, which used a sample-barcoded 5' primer along with a J-beta primer mix. A single record per CDR3 protein comes from TCRdb applying MiXCR to the 5' RACE reads. The table has about 840,000 distinct CDR3 sequences, about 28% seen once. The same specimen was also included in a second study, on T cells of mothers and their children.

Sequenced material: blood. Receptor source: a woman aged 40 to 50 in good health.

This rearrangement joins TRBV4-1 to TRBJ2-2, with D tentatively TRBD1 (6 bases). Trimming pared 0 bases from V and 0 bases from J, leaving 8 bases between. The V gene's germline CDR1 is MGHRA and CDR2 YSYEKL. This CDR3 spans 16 amino acids. CDR3: CASSQERTANTGELFF. The DNA for the CDR3 is TGCGCCAGCAGCCAAGAACGGACAGCGAACACCGGGGAGCTGTTTTTT.

This clonotype was recorded at least ten times. This sequence joins TRBV9 and TRBJ2-1, with TRBD2 as a possible D gene (5 bases). Germline V gene sequence: CDR1 SGDLS, CDR2 YYNGEE. V was trimmed by 4 bases and J by 5 bases, leaving 16 bases between them. The CDR3 contains 15 residues. CDR3 protein: CASSYTAGADNEQFF. CDR3 DNA sequence: TGTGCCAGCAGCTATACGGCGGGTGCCGACAATGAGCAGTTCTTC.

This chain uses TRBV7-9 with TRBJ1-2; TRBD1 is a possible D gene (6 bases). The V gene's germline CDR1 is SEHNR and CDR2 FQNEAQ (reference sequence). This CDR3 has 14 amino acids. Trimming took off 3 bases at V and 2 bases at J, with 10 bases between the two ends. In nucleotides, the CDR3 is TGTGCCAGCAGCTTTGGCAGGGGAAACTATGGCTACACCTTC. This sequence encodes CASSFGRGNYGYTF.

In this sample, this clonotype turned up many times. The J gene is TRBJ2-5, the V gene TRBV10-3; 8 positions agree with TRBD1. The ends lost 2 bases at V and 4 bases at J; junction bases unmatched: 9. The CDR3 extends over 16 amino acids. The germline V gene encodes CDR1 ENHRY and CDR2 SYGVKD. CDR3 sequence: CAISEPRPGQGETQYF. The CDR3 region has the DNA TGTGCCATCAGTGAGCCCCGCCCCGGACAGGGAGAGACCCAGTACTTC.

The chain carries TRBV7-2 and TRBJ2-3; 9 nucleotides align to TRBD2. The ends lost 5 bases at V and 2 bases at J; junction bases unmatched: 8. CDR1 is SGHTA and CDR2 is FQGNSA in the germline V gene. There are 16 residues in the CDR3. The CDR3 sequence is CASSEWGGGATDTQYF. CDR3 bases: TGTGCCAGCAGCGAATGGGGCGGGGGGGCCACAGATACGCAGTATTTT.

Concerning this clonotype itself: A read error may explain this, as a much larger clone is one base away. This sequence joins TRBV3-1 and TRBJ2-7; D unresolved. Germline lookup yields CDR1 LGHDT and CDR2 YNNKEL (reference sequence). This CDR3 is 14 amino acids long. CDR3 nucleotide sequence: TGTGCCAACAGCCAAGATCCAGACTCCTACGAGCAGTACTTC. It specifies CANSQDPDSYEQYF.